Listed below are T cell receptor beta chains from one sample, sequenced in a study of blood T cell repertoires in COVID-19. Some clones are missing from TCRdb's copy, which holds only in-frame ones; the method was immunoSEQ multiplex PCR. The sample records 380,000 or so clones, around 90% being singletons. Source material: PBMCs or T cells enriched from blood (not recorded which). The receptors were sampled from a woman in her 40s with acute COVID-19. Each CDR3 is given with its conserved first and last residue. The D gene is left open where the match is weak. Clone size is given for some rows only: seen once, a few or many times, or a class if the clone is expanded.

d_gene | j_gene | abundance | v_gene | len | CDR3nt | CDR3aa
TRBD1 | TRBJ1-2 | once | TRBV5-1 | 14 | TGCGCCAGCAGCTTGGTGGCCACAGGGGGTGGCTACACCTTC | CASSLVATGGGYTF
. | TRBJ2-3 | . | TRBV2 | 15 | TGTGCCAGCAAGCCTGGGCCCAAATGGACAGATACGCAGTATTTT | CASKPGPKWTDTQYF
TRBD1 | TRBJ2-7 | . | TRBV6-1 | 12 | TGTGCCAGCAGGACAGGGGTCTACGAGCAGTACTTC | CASRTGVYEQYF
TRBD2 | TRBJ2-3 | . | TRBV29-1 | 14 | TGCAGCGTTGTAGCGGGGGGGAGCACAGATACGCAGTATTTT | CSVVAGGSTDTQYF
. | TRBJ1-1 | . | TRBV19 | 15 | TGTGCCAGTAGCTCCCCCTCGGTCGGGGGAACTGAAGCTTTCTTT | CASSSPSVGGTEAFF
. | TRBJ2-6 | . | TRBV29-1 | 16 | TGCAGCGTGACCGGGACGGACAGCTCTGGGGCCAACGTCCTGACTTTC | CSVTGTDSSGANVLTF
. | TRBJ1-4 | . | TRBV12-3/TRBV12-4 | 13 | TGTGCCAGCAGTTTAGCCTTTAATGAAAAACTGTTTTTT | CASSLAFNEKLFF
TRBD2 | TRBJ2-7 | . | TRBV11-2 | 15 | TGTGCCAGCAGCTTGAGCGGGAAAGACTCCTACGAGCAGTACTTC | CASSLSGKDSYEQYF
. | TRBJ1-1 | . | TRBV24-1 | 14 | TGTGCCACCAGTGATTCCGGGCGCGGGGGAAGAGCTTTCTTT | CATSDSGRGGRAFF
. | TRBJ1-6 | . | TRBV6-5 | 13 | TGTGCCAGCAGTTGGGGAGATAATTCACCCCTCCACTTT | CASSWGDNSPLHF
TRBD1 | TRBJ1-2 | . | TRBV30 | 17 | TGTGCCTGGAGTGTCCCGGGACAGGGGCTTTTCAACTATGGCTACACCTTC | CAWSVPGQGLFNYGYTF
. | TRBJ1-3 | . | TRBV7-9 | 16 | TGTGCCAGCAGCTGGGACTCCCCGAACTCTGGAAACACCATATATTTT | CASSWDSPNSGNTIYF
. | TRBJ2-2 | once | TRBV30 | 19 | TGTGCCTGGAGTGGCCGAGGACTACAGCAGCGGTACAGCACCGGGGAGCTGTTTTTT | CAWSGRGLQQRYSTGELFF
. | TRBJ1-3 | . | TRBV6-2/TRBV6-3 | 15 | TGTGCCAGCAGTTACGAGGTCCACCCTGGAAACACCATATATTTT | CASSYEVHPGNTIYF
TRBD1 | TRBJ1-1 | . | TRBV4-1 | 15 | TGCGCCAGCAGCCACCCGGGACAGACTAACACTGAAGCTTTCTTT | CASSHPGQTNTEAFF
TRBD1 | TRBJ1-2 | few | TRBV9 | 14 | TGTGCCAGCAGCGTCCAGGGGGCCGACGGTGGCTACACCTTC | CASSVQGADGGYTF
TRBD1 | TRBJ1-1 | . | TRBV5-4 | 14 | TGTGCCAGCAGCTTACAGGGGACCGCATCTGGTGCTTTCTTT | CASSLQGTASGAFF
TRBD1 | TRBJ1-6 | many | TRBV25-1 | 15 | TGTGCCAGCAGTGAACGGACAGGGTTCAATTCACCCCTCCACTTT | CASSERTGFNSPLHF
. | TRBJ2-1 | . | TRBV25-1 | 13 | TGTGCCAGCAGTGAACGCCTGGAGGCCCAAAGGGTCTTC | CASSERLEAQRVF
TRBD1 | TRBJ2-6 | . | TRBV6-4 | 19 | TGTGCCAGCAGTGACTCCGGGACAGGGGGCGCTCCTGGGGCCAACGTCCTGACTTTC | CASSDSGTGGAPGANVLTF
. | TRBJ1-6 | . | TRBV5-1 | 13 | TGCGCCAGCAGCTTCGGGGAAAATTCACCCCTCCACTTT | CASSFGENSPLHF
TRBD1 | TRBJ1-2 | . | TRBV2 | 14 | TGTGCCAGCAGTGAGGATCAGGGGGCGGATGGCTACACCTTC | CASSEDQGADGYTF
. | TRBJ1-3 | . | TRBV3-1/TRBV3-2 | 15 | TGTGCCAGCAGCCAAGATTTAACAGAAGGAAACACCATATATTTT | CASSQDLTEGNTIYF
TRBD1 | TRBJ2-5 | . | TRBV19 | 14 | TGTGCCAGTAGTATAAGGGGGCGCCTGGAGACCCAGTACTTC | CASSIRGRLETQYF
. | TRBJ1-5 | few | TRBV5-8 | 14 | TGTGCCAGCAGCTTGTCCGGGGGACGCCAGCCCCAGCATTTT | CASSLSGGRQPQHF
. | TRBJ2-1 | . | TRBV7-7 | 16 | TGTGCCAGCAGCTTAACGCCAGGGGCCCAAAGCAATGAGCAGTTCTTC | CASSLTPGAQSNEQFF
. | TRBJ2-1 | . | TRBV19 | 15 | TGTGCCAGTAACCCCGGGACTCTTTCCTACAATGAGCAGTTCTTC | CASNPGTLSYNEQFF
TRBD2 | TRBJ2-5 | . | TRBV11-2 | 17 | TGTGCCAGCAGCTTCTCAATCGGGCGGGGGGGACAAGAGACCCAGTACTTC | CASSFSIGRGGQETQYF
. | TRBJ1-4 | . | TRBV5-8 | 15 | TGTGCCAGCAGCACTACGACAGCAACTAATGAAAAACTGTTTTTT | CASSTTTATNEKLFF
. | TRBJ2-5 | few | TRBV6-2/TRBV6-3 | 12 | TGTGCCAGCAGCCAGAGCAGGGGAACCCAGTACTTC | CASSQSRGTQYF
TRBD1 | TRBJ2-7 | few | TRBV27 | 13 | TGTGCCAGCAGTTTCGTACAGGGGTACGAGCAGTACTTC | CASSFVQGYEQYF
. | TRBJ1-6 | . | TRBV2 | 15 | TGTGCCAGCAGTGAAGCGGGGCAGCCTGGTTCACCCCTCCACTTT | CASSEAGQPGSPLHF
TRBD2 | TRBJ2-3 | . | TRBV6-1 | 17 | TGTGCCAGCAGTGAAGCGGGCGGGGGGGCCGGTACAGATACGCAGTATTTT | CASSEAGGGAGTDTQYF
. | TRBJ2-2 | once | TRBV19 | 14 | TGTGCCAGTTTGGACTACCCGAACACCGGGGAGCTGTTTTTT | CASLDYPNTGELFF
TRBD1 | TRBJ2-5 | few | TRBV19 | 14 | TGTGCCAGTAGCCCGGGACAGGGTTTGGAGACCCAGTACTTC | CASSPGQGLETQYF
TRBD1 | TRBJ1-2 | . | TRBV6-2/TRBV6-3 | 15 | TGTGCCAGCAGTGACCAGACAGGGTTCTACTATGGCTACACCTTC | CASSDQTGFYYGYTF
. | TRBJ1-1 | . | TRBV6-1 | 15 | TGTGCCAGCAGTGAAGTTTGGACTGTGAACACTGAAGCTTTCTTT | CASSEVWTVNTEAFF
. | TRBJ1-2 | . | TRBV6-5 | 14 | TGTGCCAGCAGTTACTCAAGGGGAGGAGGGGGCTACACCTTC | CASSYSRGGGGYTF
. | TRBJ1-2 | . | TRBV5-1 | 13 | TGCGCCAGCAGCTTGGTTAGCGACTATGGCTACACCTTC | CASSLVSDYGYTF
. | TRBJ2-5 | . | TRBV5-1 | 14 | TGCGCCAGCAGCAAAGGGGGGGCGTCGGAGACCCAGTACTTC | CASSKGGASETQYF
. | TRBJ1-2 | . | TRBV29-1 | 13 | TGCAGCGTTGAAAGCAGGGGCAACTATGGCTACACCTTC | CSVESRGNYGYTF
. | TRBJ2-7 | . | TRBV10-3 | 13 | TGTGCCATCAGTTCCGGGAGCTCCTACGAGCAGTACTTC | CAISSGSSYEQYF
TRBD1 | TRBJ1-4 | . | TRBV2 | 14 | TGTGCCAGCAGTGAACAGGGGGAGGATGAAAAACTGTTTTTT | CASSEQGEDEKLFF
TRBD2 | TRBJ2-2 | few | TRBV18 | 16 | TGTGCCAGCTCACCACTAAGCGGGAGCAACACCGGGGAGCTGTTTTTT | CASSPLSGSNTGELFF
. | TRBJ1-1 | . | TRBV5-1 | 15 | TGCGCCAGCAGCTTGATGAACGGGATGAACACTGAAGCTTTCTTT | CASSLMNGMNTEAFF
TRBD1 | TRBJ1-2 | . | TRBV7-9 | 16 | TGTGCCAGCAGCCCTCAGGGCCAGGGGGCGCGGGGTGGCTACACCTTC | CASSPQGQGARGGYTF
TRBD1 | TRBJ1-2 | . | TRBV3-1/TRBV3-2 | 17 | TGTGCCAGCAGCCAAGGTTTCGACAGGGGGGTAAAGGATGGCTACACCTTC | CASSQGFDRGVKDGYTF
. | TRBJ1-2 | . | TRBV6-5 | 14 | TGTGCCAGCAGTTCCCCGGGACATTACTATGGCTACACCTTC | CASSSPGHYYGYTF
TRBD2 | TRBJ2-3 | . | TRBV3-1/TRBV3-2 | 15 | TGTGCCAGCAGCCAAGTCCGGGGGGTCACAGATACGCAGTATTTT | CASSQVRGVTDTQYF
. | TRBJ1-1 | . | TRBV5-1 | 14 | TGCGCCAGCAGCTTGCGGGGGAGAGACACTGAAGCTTTCTTT | CASSLRGRDTEAFF
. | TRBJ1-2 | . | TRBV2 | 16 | TGTGCCAGCAGTGATTTGTCGGCGGGATCTAACTATGGCTACACCTTC | CASSDLSAGSNYGYTF
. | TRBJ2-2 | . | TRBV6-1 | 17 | TGTGCCAGCAGTGAAAGTTCGGTAGGGGAGAACACCGGGGAGCTGTTTTTT | CASSESSVGENTGELFF
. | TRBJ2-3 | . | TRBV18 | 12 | TGTGCCAGCTCACCACCGGGGGGTACGCAGTATTTT | CASSPPGGTQYF
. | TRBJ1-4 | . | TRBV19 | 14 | TGTGCCAGTAGTATAGGGCAGGGAAGGGAAAAACTGTTTTTT | CASSIGQGREKLFF